This passage covers 2 T cell receptor beta chains from one sample sequenced in a study of identical twins (TCRdb year 2016). The library was built by means of 5' RACE. The sequencing machine was an Illumina HiSeq 2000. Using fastp trimming at Q25 and MiXCR clonotype assembly, TCRdb reanalyzed the public sequencing data and kept in-frame beta chains. CDR3 protein sequences are deduplicated, and each keeps its most common genes and DNA. This sample has fewer than 650,000 distinct CDR3 sequences in its table, and 7.5% to 10% of those were observed once. 2.5% to 3% of the sample lies in the top ten. The sample was also linked to a second study, of yellow fever vaccine responses in identical twins.

The source material was PBMCs. Source of these receptors: a woman aged 18 to 35 in good health.

This clonotype occurred many times. This rearrangement joins TRBV5-4 to TRBJ2-1, with D tentatively TRBD1 (6 bases). The CDR3 loop spans 15 amino acids. CDR1 and CDR2 (germline): SGHNT, YYREEE (reference sequence). The ends were cut back, 4 bases at V and 4 bases at J, with 15 bases in the middle. The CDR3 reads CASSPQTGSYNEQFF. The CDR3 DNA reads TGTGCCAGCAGCCCCCAGACAGGATCTTACAATGAGCAGTTCTTC.

This clonotype has only a few counts. This chain connects TRBV5-1 to TRBJ2-2; 8 nucleotides agree with TRBD2. The length of the CDR3 is 17 residues. V lost 2 bases to trimming and J lost 6 bases; unmatched junction nucleotides: 12. In germline, CDR1 is SGHRS, CDR2 YFSETQ. CDR3 in amino acids: CASSLIPKGLVPGELFF. CDR3 nucleotides: TGCGCCAGCAGCTTAATCCCAAAGGGACTAGTGCCCGGGGAGCTGTTTTTT. The entire variable domain, with the rest obtained from reference TRBV5-1 and TRBJ2-2, is as follows: KAGVTQTPRYLIKTRGQQVTLSCSPISGHRSVSWYQQTPGQGLQFLFEYFSETQRNKGNFPGRFSGRQFSNSRSEMNVSTLELGDSALYLCASSLIPKGLVPGELFFGEGSRLTVL.